These 5 T cell receptor beta chains were all obtained from the same sample, sequenced in a study of cytomegalovirus exposure and HLA in healthy donors. PCR used 60 Vbeta primers and 13 Jbeta primers. Sequenced by immunoSEQ multiplex PCR; TCRdb stores in-frame clones only, minus some. Of tens of thousands of clones listed, over 60% are singletons. Sequencing input: PBMCs. The receptor set was obtained from a male donor in good health and CMV-seropositive.

V is TRBV5-1 and J is TRBJ2-1, with a tentative D call TRBD1 (6 bases). Trimming stripped 4 bases from V and 2 bases from J, with 13 bases between. Germline V gene sequence: CDR1 SGHRS, CDR2 YFSETQ. This CDR3 is built from 15 residues. CDR3 loop: CASSPDDRTYNEQFF. The CDR3 bases are TGCGCCAGCAGCCCGGATGACAGGACCTACAATGAGCAGTTCTTC. The variable domain in full, completed from reference TRBV5-1 and TRBJ2-1, reads KAGVTQTPRYLIKTRGQQVTLSCSPISGHRSVSWYQQTPGQGLQFLFEYFSETQRNKGNFPGRFSGRQFSNSRSEMNVSTLELGDSALYLCASSPDDRTYNEQFFGPGTRLTVL.

This clone was recorded only once. The J gene is TRBJ1-1, the V gene TRBV6-5; 7 positions match TRBD1. This CDR3 is built from 13 residues. V lost 0 bases, J lost 8 bases, and 3 bases stayed unmatched. Germline CDR1 reads MNHEY; CDR2 reads SVGAGI. The CDR3 sequence: CASSYSGGPEAFF. The CDR3 coding sequence is TGTGCCAGCAGTTACTCAGGGGGCCCGGAAGCTTTCTTT.

The chain couples TRBV5-1 to TRBJ2-7; 8 bases line up with TRBD2. The CDR3 is 14 amino acids. With 0 bases clipped from V and 3 bases from J, the junction kept 2 bases outside the gene matches. Germline values: CDR1 SGHRS, CDR2 YFSETQ. CDR3 DNA: TGCGCCAGCAGCTTGGGTAGCGGGGTCTACGAGCAGTACTTC. It encodes CASSLGSGVYEQYF.

V gene TRBV11-2 combines with J gene TRBJ2-7; 8 bases are a match to TRBD2. The germline V gene encodes CDR1 SGHAT and CDR2 FQNNGV. The CDR3 has 19 amino acids. The V segment lost 1 base and the J segment 2 bases; nucleotides outside the gene matches: 16. This CDR3 is CASSLVPWDDTSGTYEQYF. The CDR3, as DNA: TGTGCCAGCAGCTTAGTCCCCTGGGATGACACTAGCGGCACCTACGAGCAGTACTTC.

This chain joins TRBV30 and TRBJ2-1; 11 bases map to TRBD2. Germline values: CDR1 GTSNPN, CDR2 SVGIG (reference sequence). This CDR3 contains 16 residues. V lost 7 bases to trimming and J lost 9 bases; unmatched junction nucleotides: 17. The CDR3 spells CALNLEPSGRKVEQFF. CDR3 bases: TGTGCCTTGAACCTGGAACCTAGCGGGAGGAAGGTTGAGCAGTTCTTC.